The 10 T cell receptor beta chains below come from one sample, sequenced in a study of blood T cell repertoires in COVID-19. Sequenced by immunoSEQ multiplex PCR; TCRdb stores in-frame clones only, minus some. Among around 200,000 clones listed, around nine tenths were seen once. Sequencing input: peripheral blood. These receptors came from a man aged 18 to 30 with active or convalescent COVID-19.

The J gene is TRBJ2-1, the V gene TRBV6-1, with 10 bases lining up with TRBD2. Trimming took 2 bases from V and 4 from J; bases not matched to a gene: 17. The CDR3 is 20 residues long. Germline V gene lookup returns CDR1 MNHNS and CDR2 SASEGT. For the CDR3, the DNA is TGTGCCAGCAGTGAATTAAGGAGTCTAGCGGGGGCCCGAAGTTACAATGAGCAGTTCTTC. Protein: CASSELRSLAGARSYNEQFF.

This sequence joins TRBV7-6 and TRBJ1-6; 8 bases are a match to TRBD1. Germline values: CDR1 SGHVS, CDR2 FNYEAQ. V shed 1 base, J shed 7 bases, and the junction held 9 bases outside the gene matches. CDR3 length equals 17 residues. The CDR3 DNA is TGTGCCAGCAGCTTAGGCTACAGGGGGGCTAGGAATTCACCCCTCCACTTT. This gives the protein CASSLGYRGARNSPLHF.

J is TRBJ1-1 and V is TRBV7-9; tentative D call: TRBD1 (6 bases). The CDR3 is made up of 12 amino acids. From germline, CDR1 is SEHNR and CDR2 FQNEAQ (reference sequence). V lost 5 bases and J lost 7, with 11 bases in between. The CDR3 loop is CASSPRTVEAFF. The CDR3 DNA follows: TGTGCCAGCAGCCCTCGGACAGTTGAAGCTTTCTTT. The variable domain in full, with the rest retrieved from reference TRBV7-9 and TRBJ1-1, is DTGVSQNPRHKITKRGQNVTFRCDPISEHNRLYWYRQTLGQGPEFLTYFQNEAQLEKSRLLSDRFSAERPKGSFSTLEIQRTEQGDSAMYLCASSPRTVEAFFGQGTRLTVV.

This rearrangement joins TRBV25-1 to TRBJ2-2; D not certain. Germline lookup yields CDR1 MGHDK and CDR2 SYGVNS. This CDR3 is 15 amino acids long. The V gene lost 1 base and the J gene lost 3 bases, with 9 bases spanning the gap. The DNA of the CDR3 is TGTGCCAGCAGTGAATCCCTACCTCACACCGGGGAGCTGTTTTTT. It is translated as CASSESLPHTGELFF.

CDR3 protein: CAIRKEGGGYNEQFF. For the CDR3, the DNA is TGTGCCATCAGAAAGGAGGGAGGGGGATACAATGAGCAGTTCTTC. J is TRBJ2-1 and V is TRBV10-3, with a possible D match to TRBD2 (7 bases). CDR3 length equals 15 residues. V lost 6 bases to trimming and J lost 4 bases, with 16 bases between them. Germline CDR1 and CDR2: ENHRY and SYGVKD.

The V call is TRBV25-1, the J call TRBJ2-7; no clear D. Germline V gives CDR1 MGHDK, CDR2 SYGVNS. The CDR3 length is 13 residues. Trimming shortened V by 6 bases and J by 3 bases, and 12 bases separated the two germline ends. The CDR3 DNA is TGTGCCAGCAGCTTCGAGAGAGGCTACGAGCAGTACTTC. Residues: CASSFERGYEQYF.

The chain is built from TRBV5-4 and TRBJ2-1, with D maybe TRBD1 (6 bases). This CDR3 is 15 amino acids long. V dropped 4 bases and J dropped 9 bases, with 20 bases sitting between them. Germline CDR1 and CDR2: SGHNT and YYREEE (reference sequence). The DNA of the CDR3 is TGTGCCAGCAGCGTGGACAGCCAGAGCTTCAGTGAGCAGTTCTTC. Amino acids: CASSVDSQSFSEQFF.

The chain combines TRBV5-4 with TRBJ2-7; 8 nucleotides line up with TRBD2. Looked up from germline, CDR1 is SGHNT and CDR2 is YYREEE (reference sequence). Unmatched junction bases numbered 4, after V lost 0 bases and J lost 2 bases. The CDR3 totals 15 residues. CDR3 sequence (DNA): TGTGCCAGCAGCTTGGACGTCGGGGGGGCCTACGAGCAGTACTTC. Translation gives CASSLDVGGAYEQYF.

The V call is TRBV2, the J call TRBJ1-1, with a weak D call TRBD1 (6 bases). V was pared by 4 bases and J by 2 bases, with 14 bases between. The CDR3 length is 15 residues. CDR1 and CDR2 (germline): SNHLY, FYNNEI. In DNA, the CDR3 is TGTGCCAGCAGTGGCATGCGACAGGCTAACACTGAAGCTTTCTTT. Its translation is CASSGMRQANTEAFF.

The chain carries TRBV7-9 and TRBJ1-3; D ambiguous. The CDR3 spans 14 residues. V shed 5 bases and J shed 0 bases, with 8 bases lying between them. Germline V gene sequence: CDR1 SEHNR, CDR2 FQNEAQ (reference sequence). The CDR3 bases are TGTGCCAGCAGCAGTGAGGTCTCTGGAAACACCATATATTTT. Translating it yields CASSSEVSGNTIYF.